The 7 T cell receptor beta chains reported below all come from one sample, sequenced in a study of blood T cell repertoires in COVID-19. Only in-frame clones appear in the TCRdb table, and some are missing; sequencing was by immunoSEQ multiplex PCR. The sample holds under 450,000 clones; roughly 86% are singletons and the top ten take more than 0.85%. The sequencing sample was made of peripheral blood. The receptors come from a human donor with acute or convalescent COVID-19. The donor label of this sample is uncertain.

A few counts support this clone. The same CDR3 is also encoded by other DNA sequences in this sample. This chain connects TRBV11-2 to TRBJ2-7; no definite D call. Per germline, CDR1 SGHAT and CDR2 FQNNGV. The CDR3 is 12 amino acids. V dropped 1 base and J dropped 4 bases, with 5 bases sitting between them. CDR3 DNA: TGTGCCAGCAGCTTAGTCAGTTACGAGCAGTACTTC. It specifies CASSLVSYEQYF.

The genes are TRBV30 and TRBJ1-6; no firm D call. V was trimmed by 0 bases and J by 5 bases, leaving 8 bases between them. The CDR3 is made up of 14 amino acids. CDR1 and CDR2 (germline): GTSNPN, SVGIG (reference sequence). In DNA, the CDR3 is TGTGCCTGGAGTGTTACGGAGAATAATTCACCCCTCCACTTT. Its translation is CAWSVTENNSPLHF.

This chain uses TRBV28 with TRBJ2-3; 9 nucleotides align to TRBD2. The CDR3 extends over 14 amino acids. Germline assignment: CDR1 MDHEN and CDR2 SYDVKM. V gave up 4 bases and J gave up 2 bases; unmatched junction bases: 1. This CDR3 reads CASSSSGDTDTQYF. The CDR3 DNA follows: TGTGCCAGCAGTTCTAGCGGGGACACAGATACGCAGTATTTT.

Turning to this clone: Distinct nucleotide sequences in the sample also encode this CDR3. The rearrangement links TRBV30 to TRBJ2-5; D is perhaps TRBD2 (9 bases). Germline CDR1 reads GTSNPN; CDR2 reads SVGIG (reference sequence). Trimming cost V 4 bases and J 7 bases, with 25 bases left between them. The CDR3 loop spans 16 amino acids. The CDR3 here is CAWTRPGGGGDGTQYF. The CDR3 nucleotides are TGTGCCTGGACCCGCCCAGGGGGCGGGGGGGACGGGACCCAGTACTTC. The whole variable domain, filled in from reference TRBV30 and TRBJ2-5, reads SQTIHQWPATLVQPVGSPLSLECTVEGTSNPNLYWYRQAAGRGLQLLFYSVGIGQISSEVPQNLSASRPQDRQFILSSKKLLLSDSGFYLCAWTRPGGGGDGTQYFGPGTRLLVL.

The gene calls are TRBV6-6 and TRBJ1-1, with TRBD1 matching 8 bases. Germline V gene data show CDR1 as MNHNY and CDR2 as SVGAGI (reference sequence). The CDR3 contains 14 residues. V gave up 6 bases and J gave up 0 bases; unmatched junction bases: 3. The CDR3 region has the DNA TGTGCCAGCAGCCGGACAGGGTTGAACACTGAAGCTTTCTTT. This sequence encodes CASSRTGLNTEAFF.

This sequence joins TRBV7-9 and TRBJ2-7; the D gene is possibly TRBD2 (6 bases). Germline assignment: CDR1 SEHNR and CDR2 FQNEAQ (reference sequence). Trimming pared 1 base from V and 5 bases from J, leaving 12 bases between. The CDR3 sequence is 14 residues long. The CDR3 DNA is TGTGCCAGCAGCTTAGAGGGCCGGGGGAACGAGCAGTACTTC. Translated, it gives CASSLEGRGNEQYF.

The V gene is TRBV7-9, the J gene TRBJ1-1; D is unresolved. CDR1 SEHNR and CDR2 FQNEAQ come from the germline V gene (reference sequence). Trimming removed 5 bases at V and 0 bases at J, with 10 bases between. The CDR3 consists of 14 residues. CDR3 sequence: CASSPYSVNTEAFF. The CDR3 DNA reads TGTGCCAGCAGCCCCTATTCTGTGAACACTGAAGCTTTCTTT.